Listed below are T cell receptor beta chains from one sample, sequenced in a study of cytomegalovirus exposure and HLA in healthy donors. TCRdb's copy holds only in-frame clones and misses some; the assay was immunoSEQ multiplex PCR. The table has more than 75,000 clones, 74% seen once. Sample: PBMCs. The source is a man in his forties in good health and CMV-seropositive. CDR3s include the opening cysteine and the closing phenylalanine or tryptophan. A D gene is named only where the DNA matches it firmly. The size field is filled for only some rows; it gives once, few, many or a size class.

>TRBJ2-7|-|TRBD2|TRBV7-3
TGTGCCAGCAGCTTAACGGCTAGCGGGAGTTACGAGCAGTACTTC
CASSLTASGSYEQYF
>TRBJ2-2|once|-|TRBV2
TGTGCCAGCAGTGAAACAGAATCCGGGGAGCTGTTTTTT
CASSETESGELFF
>TRBJ1-4|-|TRBD1|TRBV6-1
TGTGCCAGCAGCCGGACAGGGGGCGACGTTGAAAAACTGTTTTTT
CASSRTGGDVEKLFF
>TRBJ1-2|-|-|TRBV15
TGTGCCACCAGCAGAGAAGGGAAGGGAGGGAATGGCTACACCTTC
CATSREGKGGNGYTF
>TRBJ2-3|-|TRBD2|TRBV7-2
TGTGCCAGCAGCCCCAATAGCGGGTCTAGCACAGATACGCAGTATTTT
CASSPNSGSSTDTQYF
>TRBJ1-4|-|-|TRBV27
TGTGCCAGCACCCGACGAGGTCAGAGGAATGAAAAACTGTTTTTT
CASTRRGQRNEKLFF
>TRBJ2-5|-|-|TRBV7-2
TGTGCCAGCAGCGCCCCGGGACTTCAAGAGACCCAGTACTTC
CASSAPGLQETQYF
>TRBJ1-3|-|-|TRBV9
TGTGCCAGCAGCTTCAGGGGTACGGGAAACACCATATATTTT
CASSFRGTGNTIYF
>TRBJ2-5|-|-|TRBV19
TGTGCCAGTAAGTCGTATAGAGGGGGACAAGAGACCCAGTACTTC
CASKSYRGGQETQYF
>TRBJ2-1|-|TRBD2|TRBV27
TGTGCCACCTCACCCCGGGCTAGCGGGTACAATGAGCAGTTCTTC
CATSPRASGYNEQFF
>TRBJ1-4|-|-|TRBV14
TGTGCCAGCAGCCCCGCAGGCGCAACTAATGAAAAACTGTTTTTT
CASSPAGATNEKLFF
>TRBJ1-2|few|-|TRBV30
TGTGCCTGGAGTTCGACCCAGGGTGTCCAAGGCTACACCTTC
CAWSSTQGVQGYTF
>TRBJ2-5|-|TRBD2|TRBV7-8
TGTGCCAGCAGCTGGCCCTCTAGCGGGGGGGCCTCAGAGACCCAGTACTTC
CASSWPSSGGASETQYF
>TRBJ1-2|-|TRBD1|TRBV5-1
TGCGCCAGCAGCCAGACAGGGGTTTCAAATGGCTACACCTTC
CASSQTGVSNGYTF
>TRBJ1-5|-|-|TRBV5-8
TGTGCCAGCAGCTTGGACAGGGACGGGCCCCAGCATTTT
CASSLDRDGPQHF
>TRBJ1-2|-|TRBD1|TRBV6-1
TGTGCCAGCGTTGGGACAGAGTCCTATGGCTACACCTTC
CASVGTESYGYTF
>TRBJ1-4|-|TRBD1|TRBV5-1
TGCGCCAGCAGCTTAGGGACAGGGGAGGAAAAACTGTTTTTT
CASSLGTGEEKLFF
>TRBJ1-6|-|-|TRBV28
TGTGCCAGCAGTTCGCCCCTCGGGAGCCACCTTAGCTCCTATAATTCACCCCTCCACTTT
CASSSPLGSHLSSYNSPLHF
>TRBJ1-6|-|TRBD1|TRBV11-2
TGTGCCAGCAGCTTAGAACAGGGGTTTTCACCCCTCCACTTT
CASSLEQGFSPLHF
>TRBJ1-1|few|-|TRBV18
TGTGCCAGCCTCACCTGGACAGACACTGAAGCTTTCTTT
CASLTWTDTEAFF
>TRBJ2-6|few|-|TRBV28
TGTGCCAGCAGTTTATCCCCTGGGGGGACCGGGGCCAACGTCCTGACTTTC
CASSLSPGGTGANVLTF
>TRBJ2-5|-|-|TRBV1
TGCACCAGCAGCCAAGATCCTCCAAACCAAGAGTACCAAGAGACCCAGTACTTC
CTSSQDPPNQEYQETQYF
>TRBJ2-3|few|TRBD1|TRBV9
TGTGCCAGCAGCCCATCAACAGGGGAAGATACGCAGTATTTT
CASSPSTGEDTQYF
>TRBJ1-5|-|TRBD1|TRBV15
TGTGCCACCAGCAGACCGGGACAGGGGGGCAATCAGCCCCAGCATTTT
CATSRPGQGGNQPQHF
>TRBJ1-2|-|TRBD1|TRBV5-4
TGTGCCAGCAGACCGCCGGGACAGGGGAACTATGGCTACACCTTC
CASRPPGQGNYGYTF
>TRBJ2-7|-|TRBD2|TRBV9
TGTGCCAGCAGCCGTAGACTAGCGGGAACCTACGAGCAGTACTTC
CASSRRLAGTYEQYF
>TRBJ1-5|-|-|TRBV7-8
TGTGCCAGCAGCTTAGAGCTAAGTCAGCCCCAGCATTTT
CASSLELSQPQHF
>TRBJ2-2|-|-|TRBV28
TGTGCCAGCAGGGGGGGCGGGAGAGTCGGGGAGCTGTTTTTT
CASRGGGRVGELFF
>TRBJ2-3|few|TRBD2|TRBV13
TGTGCCAGCAGCTTATGGTCGGGGGGTTCAACAGATACGCAGTATTTT
CASSLWSGGSTDTQYF
>TRBJ2-7|-|-|TRBV28
TGTGCCAGCAGCGGTACAGGGAGTGGAGAGCAGTACTTC
CASSGTGSGEQYF
>TRBJ2-1|-|TRBD1|TRBV25-1
TGTGCCAGCAGTGCCACCGGGACAGGGGGGTACAATGAGCAGTTCTTC
CASSATGTGGYNEQFF
>TRBJ2-7|-|-|TRBV30
TGTGCCTGGAGTGTAGGGTCCGGGAGCTCCTACGAGCAGTACTTC
CAWSVGSGSSYEQYF
>TRBJ2-7|-|-|TRBV2
TGTGCCAGCAGTGAAGCGAGCGGCGGAGAGCAGTACTTC
CASSEASGGEQYF
>TRBJ2-1|-|-|TRBV7-8
TGTGCCAGCAGCCCTCACAATGAGCAGTTCTTC
CASSPHNEQFF
>TRBJ1-1|-|TRBD1|TRBV6-1
TGTGCCAGCAGTGAGGGGACAGGAAAGACTGAAGCTTTCTTT
CASSEGTGKTEAFF
>TRBJ1-3|few|-|TRBV5-5
TGTGCCAGCAGCTTGCCCCTCTCTGGAAACACCATATATTTT
CASSLPLSGNTIYF
>TRBJ2-7|-|TRBD1|TRBV19
TGTGCCAGTAGTTGGTCTTTCGGGGAGACAGGGACCTACGAGCAGTACTTC
CASSWSFGETGTYEQYF
>TRBJ2-6|-|-|TRBV28
TGTGCCAGCAGATTACAGGGCTCTGGGGCCAACGTCCTGACTTTC
CASRLQGSGANVLTF
>TRBJ1-1|medium-sized|TRBD1|TRBV2
TGTGCCAGCAGCCAGGGGGAAGGCACTGAAGCTTTCTTT
CASSQGEGTEAFF
>TRBJ1-2|-|TRBD1|TRBV7-2
TGTGCCAGCAGCCCGGTCGGGACAGACAACTATGGCTACACCTTC
CASSPVGTDNYGYTF
>TRBJ2-7|-|TRBD2|TRBV27
TGTGCCAGCGATGGGGCTAGCGGGGTCTACGAGCAGTACTTC
CASDGASGVYEQYF
>TRBJ2-2|once|-|TRBV19
TGTGCCAGTAGTAGAAATTGGGCCACCGGGGAGCTGTTTTTT
CASSRNWATGELFF
>TRBJ2-1|-|-|TRBV6-1
TGTGCCAGCAGTGAGACTAGGTACAATGAGCAGTTCTTC
CASSETRYNEQFF
>TRBJ1-2|-|TRBD1|TRBV18
TGTGCCAGCTCACCGCCTCAAACCGGGACAGGAGTCTACACCTTC
CASSPPQTGTGVYTF
>TRBJ2-2|-|-|TRBV28
TGTGCCAGCAGTGTCCTTACCGGGGAGCTGTTTTTT
CASSVLTGELFF
>TRBJ1-2|-|-|TRBV28
TGTGCCAGCAGTTTAGACAGTAACTATGGCTACACCTTC
CASSLDSNYGYTF
>TRBJ2-1|-|TRBD2|TRBV4-1
TGCGCCAGCAGCCTCTTCCCACCTAGCGGGGCCTACAATGAGCAGTTCTTC
CASSLFPPSGAYNEQFF
>TRBJ1-1|once|TRBD1|TRBV11-3
TGTGCCAGCAGCTTATCACTCGGGACAGCGACTGAAGCTTTCTTT
CASSLSLGTATEAFF
>TRBJ1-2|-|TRBD1|TRBV19
TGTGCCAGTAGTATAGTGGGCAGGGGGCTCAACTATGGCTACACCTTC
CASSIVGRGLNYGYTF
>TRBJ1-1|-|-|TRBV23-1
TGCGCCAGCAGTCTATCAACTAGGATTGGAGCTTTCTTT
CASSLSTRIGAFF
>TRBJ1-1|-|-|TRBV27
TGTGCCAGCAGTTCAACATCGAACACTGAAGCTTTCTTT
CASSSTSNTEAFF
>TRBJ2-5|-|-|TRBV5-6
TGTGCCAGCAGCTTGGAGTGGAGGGAGGAGACCCAGTACTTC
CASSLEWREETQYF
>TRBJ2-2|-|-|TRBV27
TGTGCCAGCAGCCTCTCGGTAAACACCGGGGAGCTGTTTTTT
CASSLSVNTGELFF
>TRBJ2-5|once|-|TRBV15
TGTGCCACCAGCAGAGATAAAGGGCAGGGAGAGACCCAGTACTTC
CATSRDKGQGETQYF
>TRBJ2-5|-|TRBD1|TRBV25-1
TGTGCCAGCAGTGAATACAGGGGGAGACAGACCCAGTACTTC
CASSEYRGRQTQYF
>TRBJ2-5|-|TRBD1|TRBV5-1
TGCGCCAGCAGCCCCAGGGGGCCGCAGGGGACCCAGTACTTC
CASSPRGPQGTQYF
>TRBJ2-1|-|TRBD2|TRBV5-1
TGCGCCAGCAGCTTACTAGCGGGAACAGACAATGAGCAGTTCTTC
CASSLLAGTDNEQFF
>TRBJ2-1|-|TRBD2|TRBV4-1
TGCGCCAGCAGCCAGTGGACTAGCGGAAACAATGAGCAGTTCTTC
CASSQWTSGNNEQFF
>TRBJ1-1|-|-|TRBV19
TGTGCCAGTAGTTTATCCGGGGGACGGAACACTGAAGCTTTCTTT
CASSLSGGRNTEAFF